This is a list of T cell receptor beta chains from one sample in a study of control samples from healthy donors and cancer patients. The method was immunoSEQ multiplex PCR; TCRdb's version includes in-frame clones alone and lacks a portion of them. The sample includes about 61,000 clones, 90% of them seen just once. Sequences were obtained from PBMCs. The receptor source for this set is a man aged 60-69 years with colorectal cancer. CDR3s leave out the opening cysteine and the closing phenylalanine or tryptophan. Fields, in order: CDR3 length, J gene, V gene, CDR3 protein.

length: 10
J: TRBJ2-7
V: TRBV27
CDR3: ASIFSSYEQY

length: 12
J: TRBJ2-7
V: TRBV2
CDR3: ASRTDSPRNEQY

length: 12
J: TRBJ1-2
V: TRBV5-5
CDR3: ASSTRDRDYGYT

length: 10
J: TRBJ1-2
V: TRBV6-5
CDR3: ASMGPGSGYT

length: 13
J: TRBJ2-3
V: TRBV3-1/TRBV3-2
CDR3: ASSPSPHAADTQY

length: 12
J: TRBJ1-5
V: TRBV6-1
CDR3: ASSEGGGNQPQH

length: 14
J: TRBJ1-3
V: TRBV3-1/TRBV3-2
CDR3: ASSQDSLLAGNTIY

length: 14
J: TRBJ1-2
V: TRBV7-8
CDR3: ASSPRQAVEPYGYT

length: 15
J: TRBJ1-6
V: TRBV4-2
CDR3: ASSQSAASSYNSPLH

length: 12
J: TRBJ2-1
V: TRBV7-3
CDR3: ASSEGPSNNEQF

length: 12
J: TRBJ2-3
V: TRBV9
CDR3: ASSVGVGTDTQY

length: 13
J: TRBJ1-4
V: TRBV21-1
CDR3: ASSNGQGIGEKLF